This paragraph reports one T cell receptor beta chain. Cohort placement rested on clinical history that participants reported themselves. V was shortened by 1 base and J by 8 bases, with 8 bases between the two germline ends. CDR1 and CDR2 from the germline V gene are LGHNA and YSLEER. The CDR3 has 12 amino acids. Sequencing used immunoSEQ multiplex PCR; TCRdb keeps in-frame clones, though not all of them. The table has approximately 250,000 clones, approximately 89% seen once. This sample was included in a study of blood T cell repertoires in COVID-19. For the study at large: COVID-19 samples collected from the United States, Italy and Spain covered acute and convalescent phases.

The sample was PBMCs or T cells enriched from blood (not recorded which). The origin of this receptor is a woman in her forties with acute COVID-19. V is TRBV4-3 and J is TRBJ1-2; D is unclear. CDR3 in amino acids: CASSQGVGGYTF. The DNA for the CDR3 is TGCGCCAGCAGCCAAGGGGTGGGCGGCTACACCTTC.